Below, 5 T cell receptor beta chains from the same sample are listed, as sequenced in a study of T cell responses to AZD1222 COVID-19 vaccine. Sequencing was performed with immunoSEQ multiplex PCR; in TCRdb, only in-frame clones are kept and a portion is missing. The sample holds some 96,000 clones, about 88% seen once. Specimen: peripheral blood, collected on day 0 of AZD1222 vaccination. Receptors originate from an adult in good health.

This chain links TRBV6-5 with TRBJ2-7; D is perhaps TRBD1 or TRBD2 (6 bases each). The CDR3 loop spans 15 amino acids. V lost 8 bases and J lost 0, with 17 bases in between. Germline values: CDR1 MNHEY, CDR2 SVGAGI. The CDR3 region is CASSRRDTSSYEQYF. The CDR3 bases are TGTGCCAGCTCTCGGCGGGACACCAGCTCCTACGAGCAGTACTTC.

The chain is built from TRBV2 and TRBJ2-2; 9 nucleotides agree with TRBD1. V shed 9 bases, J shed 7 bases, and the junction held 9 bases outside the gene matches. Germline V gene lookup returns CDR1 SNHLY and CDR2 FYNNEI. The CDR3 extends over 14 amino acids. The CDR3 sequence is CASTGTGSVGELFF. The CDR3 DNA reads as TGTGCCAGTACCGGGACAGGGAGTGTCGGGGAGCTGTTTTTT. Full variable domain (rest looked up from reference TRBV2 and TRBJ2-2): EPEVTQTPSHQVTQMGQEVILRCVPISNHLYFYWYRQILGQKVEFLVSFYNNEISEKSEIFDDQFSVERPDGSNFTLKIRSTKLEDSAMYFCASTGTGSVGELFFGEGSRLTVL.

The chain has TRBV18 and TRBJ1-2; D possibly corresponds to TRBD1 (6 bases). Germline V lookup: CDR1 KGHSH, CDR2 LQKENI. This CDR3 is 14 amino acids long. V lost 2 bases to trimming and J lost 3 bases, with 10 bases between them. CDR3 protein: CASSPRQVYYGYTF. The DNA of the CDR3 is TGTGCCAGCTCACCAAGACAGGTGTACTATGGCTACACCTTC.

The V and J genes are TRBV7-6 and TRBJ2-3; 8 nucleotides line up with TRBD2. The CDR3 is made up of 17 amino acids. V dropped 0 bases and J dropped 0; count of bases not matched to a gene: 5. Germline V gives CDR1 SGHVS, CDR2 FNYEAQ. The CDR3 here is CASSLALAGTSTDTQYF. CDR3 nucleotide sequence: TGTGCCAGCAGCTTAGCTTTAGCGGGGACTAGCACAGATACGCAGTATTTT.

This chain joins TRBV19 and TRBJ1-6; 10 bases match TRBD1. V dropped 3 bases and J dropped 5; count of bases not matched to a gene: 4. Germline V lookup: CDR1 LNHDA, CDR2 SQIVND (reference sequence). CDR3 length: 16 residues. CDR3: CASSMGQGLDNSPLHF. The DNA of the CDR3 is TGTGCCAGTAGTATGGGACAGGGGCTTGATAATTCACCCCTCCACTTT.